This paragraph covers one TCR beta chain sequence. This clone's antigen is unknown. No much larger clone exists at a distance of one base, and base qualities are not known. The record originates from a study of blood T cell repertoires in COVID-19 (dated by TCRdb to between 2020 and 2021). Regarding the complete study: Samples covering the acute and convalescent phases of COVID-19 were provided by collaborators in the United States, Italy and Spain. The repertoires were released in a freely available public database intended as a resource for research on the immune response to SARS-CoV-2. Where available, HLA class I and class II types were obtained from metadata supplied by the sample provider rather than from assay-based typing. The sample metadata nearly always contained a de-identified subject ID, COVID-19 status, age in years and sex. The samples were drawn from the first 160 participants of the ongoing ImmuneRACE study and from 950 to 1,500 subjects provided by 6 global collaborators. The material from the prospective study consisted of cDNA or gDNA derived from T cells, B-cell-depleted T cells, or PBMCs. Deeply sampled blood TCRbeta repertoires from subjects exposed to, actively infected with, or recovered from COVID-19 were included in the dataset. Findings and caveats that apply to the study as a whole: The amount of clinical and demographic metadata varied by source and participant and was provided uncurated.

Whole blood was collected in K2EDTA tubes by collaborating institutions according to the institutions' own protocols. For TCRbeta analysis, collaborators shipped samples in one of three forms: frozen whole blood, isolated PBMCs, or DNA extracted from either of those sample types. TCRbeta CDR3 regions were amplified from genomic DNA by means of the immunoSEQ Assay, a bias-controlled multiplex PCR. Per the source publication's procedure: Within the assay, amplification of reference gene primers was used to estimate how many nucleated cells each sample contained. Sequence reads were collapsed and filtered to measure the absolute abundance of every unique TCRbeta CDR3 rearrangement. Productive Simpson clonality was computed per sample as the square root of Simpson's diversity index over productive rearrangements. TCRdb holds this immuneACCESS table with in-frame rearrangements only. Some clones are missing; in checked studies, unresolved V genes explain under half, and the rest has no known cause. Clone size and the V and J calls come from that table; the DNA yielded D and trimming. The sample data list about 270,000 clones, and 85% of these were observed just once. In total, the top ten clones hold approximately 3.8% of the sample.

Source material: peripheral blood. The source is a woman in her fifties or sixties with active or convalescent COVID-19.

The CDR3 reads as follows: CASKGLYSGAEAFF. The base sequence is TGTGCCAGCAAGGGACTCTACTCGGGGGCTGAAGCTTTCTTT. The chain is assembled from TRBV27 and TRBJ1-1, and possibly TRBD1, on 5 matching bases. The CDR3 sequence holds 14 residues, the cysteine and phenylalanine included. CDR3 DNA is the only sequence kept; it has 42 bases, read in frame from the first base. The junction carries 18 bases between V and J, which are trimmed by 7 bases and 6 bases respectively. Via the germline V gene (reference sequence), CDR1 is MNHEY and CDR2 SMNVEV.